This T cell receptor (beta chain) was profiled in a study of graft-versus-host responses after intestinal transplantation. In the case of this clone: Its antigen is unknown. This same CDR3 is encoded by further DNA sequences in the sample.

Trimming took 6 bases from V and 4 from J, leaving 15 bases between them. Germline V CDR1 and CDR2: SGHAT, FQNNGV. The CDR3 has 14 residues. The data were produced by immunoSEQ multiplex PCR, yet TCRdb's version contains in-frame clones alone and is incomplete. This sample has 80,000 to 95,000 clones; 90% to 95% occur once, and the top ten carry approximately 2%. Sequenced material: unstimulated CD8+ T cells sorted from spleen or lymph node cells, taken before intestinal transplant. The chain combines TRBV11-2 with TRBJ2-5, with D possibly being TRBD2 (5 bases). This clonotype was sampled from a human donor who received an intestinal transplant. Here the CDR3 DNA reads TGTGCCAGCAGTTACCCCCCGGCGGGAGAGACCCAGTACTTC. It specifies CASSYPPAGETQYF.